These 22 T cell receptor beta chains were all obtained from the same sample, sequenced in a study of blood T cells in healthy people across ages. Combining a sample-barcoded 5' primer with a J-beta primer mix, a second PCR ran for roughly 7 to 12 cycles. TCRdb processed the 5' RACE reads anew with MiXCR; each CDR3 protein has one entry. Among some 850,000 distinct CDR3 sequences listed, about 26% were seen once. These same records also appear under a second study, on T cells of mothers and their children.

The specimen sequenced was blood. These receptors originate from a boy between 10 and 17 years old in good health.

This clonotype turned up a few times. The chain joins TRBV16 to TRBJ1-5; TRBD1 matches 7 bases. Germline V gives CDR1 KGHSY, CDR2 FQNENV. The J segment lost 0 bases and the V segment lost 6 bases, leaving 5 bases of the junction unmatched. There are 15 residues in the CDR3. The CDR3 protein is CASSPRGDSNQPQHF. CDR3 sequence (DNA): TGTGCCAGCAGTCCCAGGGGGGATAGCAATCAGCCCCAGCATTTT.

There are a few counts of this clonotype. The V gene is TRBV20-1, the J gene TRBJ1-2, with TRBD1 matching over 8 bases. This CDR3 spans 12 amino acids. V dropped 7 bases and J dropped 2; count of bases not matched to a gene: 3. Germline values: CDR1 DFQATT, CDR2 SNEGSKA (reference sequence). The CDR3 loop reads CSGAGGNYGYTF. In DNA, the CDR3 is TGCAGTGGGGCAGGGGGCAACTATGGCTACACCTTC.

J is TRBJ2-4 and V is TRBV18; 11 bases are a match to TRBD1. Germline CDR1 KGHSH, CDR2 LQKENI. The CDR3 is 16 amino acids. Unmatched junction bases numbered 1, after V lost 3 bases and J lost 0 bases. CDR3 bases: TGTGCCAGCTCACCGGACAGGGGGCTAGCCAAAAACATTCAGTACTTC. Its protein product is CASSPDRGLAKNIQYF.

Only a few counts were recorded for this clonotype. V usage is TRBV5-1 and J usage is TRBJ2-3; 11 bases align to TRBD2. The CDR3 is made up of 17 amino acids. From germline, CDR1 is SGHRS and CDR2 YFSETQ. V shed 2 bases and J 2 bases; nucleotides not matched to a gene: 7. The CDR3: CASSLGGTSGHTDTQYF. CDR3 bases: TGCGCCAGCAGCTTAGGGGGGACTAGCGGCCACACAGATACGCAGTATTTT.

This clonotype appeared a few times. The final CDR3 position lacks the conserved phenylalanine or tryptophan, pointing to a likely read error. The chain joins TRBV9 to TRBJ2-5, with TRBD1 matching over 7 bases. The assigned J gene may be wrong: the sequence end matches TRBJ2-1 better. Germline CDR1 and CDR2: SGDLS and YYNGEE. The CDR3 length is 13 residues. The CDR3 DNA sequence: TGTGCCAGCAGCGTAAGGACAGGCCATGAGCAGTTCCTC. Protein product: CASSVRTGHEQFL.

This clonotype appeared a few times. J is TRBJ2-3 and V is TRBV20-1; the D gene is possibly TRBD2 (5 bases). In germline, CDR1 is DFQATT, CDR2 SNEGSKA (reference sequence). The V end was cut by 2 bases, the J end by 7 bases, with 16 bases between. CDR3 length: 14 amino acids. The CDR3 DNA is TGCAGTGCTAGACCCGAGAGGGAGACCCATACGCAGTATTTT. Amino acid sequence: CSARPERETHTQYF.

This rearrangement joins TRBV5-1 to TRBJ2-3, with 10 positions matching TRBD2. The J segment lost 5 bases and the V segment lost 4 bases, leaving 10 bases of the junction unmatched. CDR1 is SGHRS, CDR2 YFSETQ, per germline. This CDR3 has 16 amino acids. CDR3 nucleotide sequence: TGCGCCAGCAGCACCGGACTAGCGGTCTGGGTAGATACGCAGTATTTT. It is translated as CASSTGLAVWVDTQYF.

This rearrangement joins TRBV28 to TRBJ2-4, with 7 bases that match TRBD1. CDR1 is MDHEN, CDR2 SYDVKM, per germline. This CDR3 spans 15 amino acids. Trimming removed 5 bases from V and 0 bases from J; junction bases left unmatched: 4. CDR3 sequence reads: CASSPDRKAKNIQYF. In nucleotides, the CDR3 is TGTGCCAGCAGTCCGGACAGGAAAGCCAAAAACATTCAGTACTTC.

This clonotype showed up just a few times. The J gene is TRBJ2-1, the V gene TRBV4-2, with D uncertain. The J call could be wrong; TRBJ2-5 is a better fit for the DNA end. This CDR3 comprises 15 residues. The germline V gene encodes CDR1 LGHNA and CDR2 YNFKEQ. CDR3 in DNA: TGTGCCAGCAGCCAGGAAAGAACCTTCCAAGAGACCCAGTACTTC. This codes for CASSQERTFQETQYF.

This clonotype was counted at least ten times. The chain uses TRBV7-3 and TRBJ1-4, with TRBD1 matching 7 bases. Germline assignment: CDR1 SGHTA and CDR2 FQGTGA. CDR3 length equals 13 residues. Trimming took 9 bases from V and 3 from J; bases not matched to a gene: 4. The CDR3 bases are TGTGCCAGTTCTCAGGGGGCTAATGAAAAACTGTTTTTT. It yields the protein CASSQGANEKLFF.

The genes are TRBV7-9 and TRBJ2-5; D may match TRBD1 or TRBD2 (5 bases each). The end of the DNA is better explained by TRBJ2-1, so the J call may be wrong. The V gene's germline CDR1 is SEHNR and CDR2 FQNEAQ (reference sequence). The CDR3 has 12 residues. CDR3 DNA sequence: TGTGCCAGCACCCCGGGACCTACGAGGCAGTTCTTC. This sequence encodes CASTPGPTRQFF.

CDR3 nucleotide sequence: TGTGCCTGGAGGGGACAGTCTGTCACTGAAGCTTTCTTT. It is translated as CAWRGQSVTEAFF. This chain joins TRBV30 and TRBJ1-1; 7 bases agree with TRBD1. Germline assignment: CDR1 GTSNPN and CDR2 SVGIG (reference sequence). V gave up 3 bases and J gave up 4 bases; unmatched junction bases: 5. The CDR3 is 13 amino acids.

The chain has TRBV6-1 and TRBJ2-7; D may be TRBD1 or TRBD2 (5 bases each). V dropped 4 bases and J dropped 2 bases, with 18 bases sitting between them. Germline-derived CDR1 and CDR2 are MNHNS and SASEGT. This CDR3 is 16 amino acids long. The CDR3 loop is CASSGPGASPTYEQYF. The DNA for the CDR3 is TGTGCCAGCAGTGGCCCCGGGGCAAGTCCTACCTACGAGCAGTACTTC.

This clonotype was seen only a few times. J is TRBJ1-2 and V is TRBV6-6; TRBD1 agrees at 7 bases. With V trimmed by 8 bases and J by 8 bases, 5 bases remained unmatched. The CDR3 covers 11 residues. Germline V gene lookup returns CDR1 MNHNY and CDR2 SVGAGI (reference sequence). The CDR3 spells CASGDRVGYTF. The CDR3 DNA reads TGTGCCAGCGGAGACAGGGTCGGCTACACCTTC.

The CDR3 nucleotides are TGCAGTGCTTTTCGGGACCCCGCCTACGAGCAGTACTTC. Protein sequence: CSAFRDPAYEQYF. The chain employs TRBV20-1 and TRBJ2-5; D may correspond to TRBD1 or TRBD2 (5 bases each). The J call could be wrong; TRBJ2-7 is a better fit for the DNA end. Germline V gene data show CDR1 as DFQATT and CDR2 as SNEGSKA (reference sequence). CDR3 length equals 13 residues.

This chain uses TRBV7-1 with TRBJ2-7; D is unclear. TRBV7-1 carries the ORF label, with uncertain function. V was cut by 6 bases and J by 5 bases, with 11 bases left in between. The CDR3 consists of 12 residues. CDR3 bases: TGTGCCAGCAGGGGCCCTTCGGACGAGCAGTACTTC. Protein: CASRGPSDEQYF.

The rearrangement uses TRBV6-6 and TRBJ1-4; D is unresolved. Trimming cost V 2 bases and J 5 bases, with 9 bases left between them. The length of the CDR3 is 14 residues. CDR1 is MNHNY and CDR2 is SVGAGI in the germline V gene (reference sequence). The CDR3 coding sequence is TGTGCCAGCAGTTACACGGCTTCGAATGAAAAACTGTTTTTT. It is translated as CASSYTASNEKLFF.

This chain joins TRBV12-3 or TRBV12-4 and TRBJ2-1; D gene ambiguous. V was pared by 5 bases and J by 2 bases, with 10 bases between. The CDR3 consists of 14 residues. The CDR3, as DNA: TGTGCCAGCAGTAGAACCACACCCTACAATGAGCAGTTCTTC. Amino acids: CASSRTTPYNEQFF.

As regards this clonotype: No DNA is shown, since the ends of the CDR3 on it are uncertain; the CDR3 is the one TCRdb lists. V gene TRBV6-5 combines with J gene TRBJ2-3; the listed D gene, TRBD2, was not tested against the DNA. In germline, CDR1 is MNHEY, CDR2 SVGAGI. A total of 17 residues make up the CDR3, ends included. The CDR3 is CASSTSRLAGLRNTQYF.

This clonotype was detected only a few times. The chain employs TRBV2 and TRBJ2-5; unclear D gene. The germline V gene encodes CDR1 SNHLY and CDR2 FYNNEI. The CDR3 consists of 13 residues. V was shortened by 5 bases and J by 5 bases, with 12 bases between the two germline ends. The CDR3 loop reads CASSIVRSETQYF. CDR3 nucleotides: TGTGCCAGCAGTATTGTGAGGTCTGAGACCCAGTACTTC.

The chain employs TRBV2 and TRBJ2-7; 7 nucleotides align to TRBD1. The CDR3 consists of 13 residues. Germline loops: CDR1 SNHLY, CDR2 FYNNEI. CDR3 sequence reads: CAQSQGSSYEQYF. The CDR3 coding sequence is TGTGCTCAATCACAGGGGAGCTCCTACGAGCAGTACTTC.

The sample holds a few counts of this clonotype. V gene TRBV29-1 combines with J gene TRBJ2-2; D unresolved. The ends were cut back, 4 bases at V and 0 bases at J, with 6 bases in the middle. CDR1 and CDR2 (germline): SQVTM, ANQGSEA. The CDR3 sequence is 13 residues long. The CDR3 DNA reads TGCAGCGTTGGGACCGCGAACACCGGGGAGCTGTTTTTT. Amino acids: CSVGTANTGELFF.